Listed here are 15 T cell receptor beta chains from one sample, sequenced in a study of human T cells and chemical hapten exposure. Time point given: patch test 1, 2 weeks after DPC sensitization. Specified treatment: therapeutic diphenylcyclopropenone sensitization with weekly scalp DPC. TCRdb re-derived calls from the RACE reads in MiXCR, one entry per CDR3 protein. The repertoire holds roughly 120,000 distinct CDR3 sequences, with about 12% as singletons. Sequenced here: whole blood, sampled in connection with sensitization to the hapten diphenylcyclopropenone (DPC). These receptors all stem from a woman in her forties or fifties with alopecia areata. Some clones in this sample may be carry-over from other donors' samples.

The rearrangement uses TRBV19 and TRBJ1-2, with 7 bases lining up with TRBD1. The CDR3 runs to 14 residues. Germline loops: CDR1 LNHDA, CDR2 SQIVND (reference sequence). J lost 2 bases, V lost 9 bases, and 9 bases had no gene match. CDR3 nucleotides: TGTGCCAGCAAACCGACAGGGAGGAACTATGGCTACACCTTC. This sequence encodes CASKPTGRNYGYTF.

This clonotype was counted ten times or more. The chain joins TRBV19 to TRBJ1-5, with TRBD1 as a possible D gene (5 bases). Looked up from germline, CDR1 is LNHDA and CDR2 is SQIVND (reference sequence). CDR3 length: 19 residues. V gave up 1 base and J gave up 3 bases, with 22 bases separating them. DNA of the CDR3: TGTGCCAGTAGTATAGCCCCGAGGCGGGGCGGAGGGCTCAATCAGCCCCAGCATTTT. Translating gives CASSIAPRRGGGLNQPQHF.

This clonotype was detected only a few times. V usage is TRBV5-1 and J usage is TRBJ2-2, with 7 bases that match TRBD1. CDR3 size: 16 residues. V was pared by 0 bases and J by 2 bases, with 4 bases of the junction left unmatched. Germline V gene data show CDR1 as SGHRS and CDR2 as YFSETQ. Written as DNA, the CDR3 is TGCGCCAGCAGCTTGGAGACAGGGCCTAACACCGGGGAGCTGTTTTTT. Its translation is CASSLETGPNTGELFF.

This clonotype was detected ten times or more. This sequence joins TRBV29-1 and TRBJ2-7; TRBD2 might be the D (6 bases). Trimming stripped 6 bases from V and 4 bases from J, with 7 bases between. This CDR3 region has 10 residues. The V gene's germline CDR1 is SQVTM and CDR2 ANQGSEA. CDR3 loop: CSVGGYEQYF. The CDR3 DNA reads TGCAGCGTGGGGGGATACGAGCAGTACTTC.

Ten or more counts support this clonotype. This sequence joins TRBV20-1 and TRBJ2-5, with D uncertain. The V and J ends lost 4 bases and 3 bases respectively, with 3 bases between them. Germline CDR1 is DFQATT and CDR2 is SNEGSKA (reference sequence). The CDR3 extends over 10 amino acids. The DNA for the CDR3 is TGCAGTGCTACGGAAGAGACCCAGTACTTC. Its protein product is CSATEETQYF.

This clonotype has a handful of counts. The rearrangement links TRBV5-1 to TRBJ2-5, with TRBD2 matching 8 bases. The CDR3 totals 15 residues. V lost 9 bases, J lost 5 bases, and 15 bases stayed unmatched. CDR1 SGHRS and CDR2 YFSETQ come from the germline V gene. For the CDR3, the DNA is TGCGCCACCCAGCTTAGCGGGGAAAGGAGGGAGACCCAGTACTTC. It yields the protein CATQLSGERRETQYF.

This chain joins TRBV11-2 and TRBJ2-2; D ambiguous. V lost 2 bases and J lost 0, with 7 bases in between. The CDR3 sequence is 15 residues long. The germline gives CDR1 SGHAT, CDR2 FQNNGV. CDR3 DNA sequence: TGTGCCAGCAGCTTATGGGGTTCGAACACCGGGGAGCTGTTTTTT. Translating it yields CASSLWGSNTGELFF.

This clonotype occurred many times. This chain joins TRBV18 and TRBJ2-3, with TRBD2 as a possible D gene (6 bases). The V gene's germline CDR1 is KGHSH and CDR2 LQKENI. CDR3 size: 15 residues. Trimming left V 3 bases short and J 6 bases short, with 16 bases between. This chain's CDR3 is CASSPEGAAADTQYF. In nucleotides, the CDR3 is TGTGCCAGCTCACCGGAGGGAGCAGCGGCGGATACGCAGTATTTT.

To note about this clonotype: A junction boundary mismatches the germline segment, possibly from a read error. The chain employs TRBV6-5 and TRBJ2-7; 8 nucleotides line up with TRBD1. The germline V gene encodes CDR1 MNHEY and CDR2 SVGAGI. CDR3 length: 15 residues. CDR3: CASSYSGQGANEQHF. For the CDR3, the DNA is TGTGCCAGCAGTTACTCAGGGCAGGGGGCTAACGAGCAGCACTTC.

Many counts were recorded for this clonotype. The chain links TRBV7-9 to TRBJ1-2; possibly TRBD1 for D (6 bases). Looked up from germline, CDR1 is SEHNR and CDR2 is FQNEAQ (reference sequence). This CDR3 has 15 amino acids. The V end lost 5 bases, the J end lost 7 bases, and 20 bases lay between the germline ends. Here the CDR3 DNA reads TGTGCCAGCAGCGCTGGGACATCATCTTGGAGTGGCTACACCTTC. Its protein product is CASSAGTSSWSGYTF.

The chain uses TRBV10-3 and TRBJ2-5; no definite D call. Germline-derived CDR1 and CDR2 are ENHRY and SYGVKD. V lost 4 bases and J 1 base, leaving 13 bases between the germline ends. The CDR3 runs 15 residues. CDR3 DNA: TGTGCCATCAGTGCTAAAGTTGGGCTCCAAGAGACCCAGTACTTC. Translation gives CAISAKVGLQETQYF.

This chain links TRBV6-5 with TRBJ1-2; TRBD1 matches at 8 bases. Germline lookup yields CDR1 MNHEY and CDR2 SVGAGI. The length of the CDR3 is 15 residues. J lost 3 bases, V lost 0 bases, and 3 bases had no gene match. CDR3 in DNA: TGTGCCAGCAGTTACTCGACCAGGGGGCACTATGGCTACACCTTC. Its translation: CASSYSTRGHYGYTF.

This clonotype has at least ten counts. V gene TRBV29-1 combines with J gene TRBJ1-1; D uncertain. The CDR3 is 11 residues long. V was trimmed by 3 bases and J by 1 base, leaving 3 bases between them. From germline, CDR1 is SQVTM and CDR2 ANQGSEA. The CDR3 DNA is TGCAGCGTTGAGGAGAACACTGAAGCTTTCTTT. It specifies CSVEENTEAFF.

This clonotype was counted ten times or more. This chain connects TRBV5-1 to TRBJ2-3, with D possibly being TRBD2 (5 bases). The CDR3 sequence is 14 residues long. CDR1 SGHRS and CDR2 YFSETQ come from the germline V gene. Trimming pared 6 bases from V and 0 bases from J, leaving 11 bases between. The CDR3 bases are TGCGCCAGCAAAGGCGGGTCTAGCACAGATACGCAGTATTTT. Amino acid sequence: CASKGGSSTDTQYF.

The genes are TRBV6-5 and TRBJ2-7, with TRBD1 matching 7 bases. CDR1 is MNHEY and CDR2 is SVGAGI in the germline V gene. CDR3 length: 15 residues. The ends lost 6 bases at V and 6 bases at J; junction bases unmatched: 14. The CDR3 DNA follows: TGTGCCAGCAGCAAAGGGGGCAACAGCATTTCCGAGCAGTACTTC. It codes for CASSKGGNSISEQYF.